Following are 3 T cell receptor beta chains from one sample sequenced in a study of control samples from healthy donors and cancer patients. Clones were sequenced by immunoSEQ multiplex PCR, and TCRdb holds only the in-frame ones, with some missing. The sample contains roughly 69,000 clones, more than 80% of which appear only once. The sample taken for sequencing was blood. These TCRs come from a man in his 60s in good health.

This rearrangement joins TRBV7-9 to TRBJ2-1, with D uncertain. The CDR3 is 17 amino acids. In germline, CDR1 is SEHNR, CDR2 FQNEAQ (reference sequence). V dropped 5 bases and J dropped 7 bases, with 24 bases sitting between them. In DNA, the CDR3 is TGTGCCAGCAGCCCCCGCCCCGCGGATACGGTGAGGAATGAGCAGTTCTTC. This translates into CASSPRPADTVRNEQFF.

The rearrangement uses TRBV7-9 and TRBJ2-1; TRBD2 matches 11 bases. The germline V gene encodes CDR1 SEHNR and CDR2 FQNEAQ (reference sequence). V gave up 5 bases and J gave up 3 bases; unmatched junction bases: 9. CDR3 size: 17 residues. The CDR3 sequence is CASSPISGRANYNEQFF. Here the CDR3 DNA reads TGTGCCAGCAGCCCCATTAGCGGGAGGGCCAACTACAATGAGCAGTTCTTC.

CDR3 region: CASSKDRSNTEAFF. CDR3 bases: TGTGCCAGCAGTAAGGACAGATCGAACACTGAAGCTTTCTTT. This chain joins TRBV6-5 and TRBJ1-1; possible D gene TRBD1, 6 bases. The CDR3 sequence is 14 residues long. The germline V and J ends were trimmed by 5 bases and 1 base, with 11 bases remaining between them. Germline V gene data show CDR1 as MNHEY and CDR2 as SVGAGI.